This T cell receptor beta chain was recorded in a study of shared clonotypes between healthy human individuals (dated by TCRdb to the early 2020s). Regarding the research as a whole: The cohort comprised two women and a few men aged 18 to 49 years. Blood TCR repertoires of several healthy adults were deeply sequenced to estimate repertoire size and the extent of clonotype sharing between individuals. To increase sequencing depth and limit assay-specific biases, TCR repertoire library preparation and sequencing were carried out by different laboratories using diverse techniques. Leukapheresis yielded between about 0.85 and 9 billion PBMCs per donor. For each donor, three plates each were used for CD4 naive and CD4 memory, two plates were used for CD8 naive, and one plate was used for CD8 memory. Paper-wide results and their limitations: Because the study included only a small number of donors, the genetic and exposure-history diversity represented was limited. Rarefaction of sorted-subset datasets indicated incomplete sequencing despite the large sequencing depth. Naive subsets generally had larger estimated clonotype richness than memory subsets did. Compared with non-shared clonotypes, the clonotypes found in all four sorted-subset donors had higher generation probabilities. Approximately 5% of naive CD4, more than 3% of naive CD8, roughly 2.5% of memory CD4, and 0.35% to 0.4% of memory CD8 clonotypes were shared across several donors. Pairwise subsampling indicated that sequencing depth was expected to affect the degree of clonotype sharing among donors. Sampling was restricted to blood, and TCR repertoires in tissue are likely to differ from TCR repertoires in blood.

Using the deep immunoSEQ assay, multiplex PCR amplified TCR CDR3 regions from genomic DNA. Genomic DNA extracted from each cell subset was distributed evenly over all wells of several immunoSEQ 96-well plates, and each plate served as one replicate. For sorted subsets, approximately 190 ng genomic DNA, equal to tens of thousands of T cell genomes, was loaded into each replicate PCR. Purified libraries were quantified with a Qubit 3.0 fluorometer, sized on a Bioanalyzer 2100, and re-quantified with the KAPA Library Quantification kit. Every immunoSEQ 96-well plate was sequenced on a separate single-read 150-cycle Illumina NextSeq 550 flow cell. Processing in the source paper ran as follows. Because the immunoSEQ output included only junctional sequences and no quality scores, the filtering could not be the same as the filtering used for full-length reads. Sequences were annotated with PyIR, a Python wrapper for IgBLAST v1.9, and V/J genes and CDR3 were assigned using IMGT germline references. Reads were removed for weak V/J assignments (E-value above 1e-6), missing CDR3, stop codons, out-of-frame junctions, or ambiguous translated residues. V3J clonotypes were defined as sequences sharing an identical inferred V gene, J gene, and CDR3 amino acid sequence. To compute the percentage overlap between repertoires, the number of shared unique clonotypes was divided by the size of the smaller repertoire. Richness of each repertoire was evaluated using RTK rarefaction, the Chao1 estimator, and Recon v2.1 estimates of unobserved clonotypes. Generation probabilities for all TCRbeta clonotypes obtained by the gDNA method from four donors were computed using OLGA. Drawn from immuneACCESS, this table holds only the in-frame rearrangements with V and J called that TCRdb kept. Clones are partly lost; checked studies trace under half to an unresolved V gene and leave the rest unexplained. The V and J calls and clone size are taken from that table; D and trimming were inferred from the DNA. This sample comprises 1,100,000 or so clones, 75% to 85% of them detected only once. The top ten hold more than 0.45% of the sample.

This clone was detected a few times. There is no known antigen for this receptor. Nothing much larger sits one base from this clone, and base qualities are not available. The donors were healthy, HIV-negative adults with no recently reported acute infections or vaccinations. Every donor was a Caucasian adult residing in Nashville, Tennessee, USA. CD4+ T cells were enriched through magnetic negative selection, after which naive cells were positively selected on CD45RA and the remaining negative fraction served as the memory subset. Blood was obtained by leukapheresis, after which PBMCs were separated by Ficoll-Histopaque density gradient centrifugation and cryopreserved in liquid nitrogen vapor phase. Analytical flow cytometry was used to check the purity and quantity of each magnetically sorted T cell population. Each sorted fraction had its genomic DNA isolated and then quantified by UV absorbance on a Nanodrop 2000c.

From the germline V gene, CDR1 is MNHNS and CDR2 is SASEGT. Including cysteine and phenylalanine, the CDR3 has 11 amino acids. The read is trimmed to its CDR3 DNA, 33 bases read in frame from base 1. The V end loses 3 bases and the J end loses 8 bases, and a stretch of 7 bases separates them. The sequence came from a man aged 18 to 35 in good health. Some clones in this sample may be carry-over from other donors' samples. The material sequenced was memory CD4+ T cells from PBMCs. Interpreted using the paper, the cell subset or site label stands for: CD45RA-negative fraction. The receptor chain draws on TRBV6-1 and TRBJ1-1, with the D gene too uncertain to name. The CDR3 region: CASSDWGEAFF. The DNA sequence is TGTGCCAGCAGTGACTGGGGAGAAGCTTTCTTT.